This TCR beta chain is drawn from a study of T cells in Graves' hyperthyroidism and ophthalmopathy. General study results and limits: Most thyroid-expanded clonotypes above 0.001 were also found in blood. In validation, the model predicted ophthalmopathy. These predictions came a median roughly 6.5 months before onset.

Under 3 months was the duration of disease in ophthalmopathy patients, who also had a Clinical Activity Score of at least 3 and a NOSPECS grade of at least 4. PBMCs were sourced from approximately 9 ml fresh peripheral blood. V lost 5 bases and J 3 bases, leaving 9 bases between the germline ends. The CDR3 is made up of 13 amino acids. Germline V lookup: CDR1 KGHDR, CDR2 SFDVKD. The sample holds many counts of this clonotype. As yet, its antigen is unknown. Using RNA transcripts as the source, TCR beta CDR3 regions were amplified. The study used the HTBI primer set for a first-round RT-PCR of the TCR CDR3. MiXCR, applied by TCRdb to the multiplex PCR reads, yields one record per CDR3 protein. The profile shows around 250,000 distinct CDR3 sequences, about 24% of them singletons.

This chain links TRBV24-1 with TRBJ2-5; possible D gene TRBD2, 6 bases. The TCR was taken from a woman between 40 and 50 years old with Graves' ophthalmopathy. Sequenced: blood. In DNA form, the CDR3 reads TGTGCCACCAGTGTCCCGGGGGAAGAGACCCAGTACTTC. Amino acid sequence: CATSVPGEETQYF.